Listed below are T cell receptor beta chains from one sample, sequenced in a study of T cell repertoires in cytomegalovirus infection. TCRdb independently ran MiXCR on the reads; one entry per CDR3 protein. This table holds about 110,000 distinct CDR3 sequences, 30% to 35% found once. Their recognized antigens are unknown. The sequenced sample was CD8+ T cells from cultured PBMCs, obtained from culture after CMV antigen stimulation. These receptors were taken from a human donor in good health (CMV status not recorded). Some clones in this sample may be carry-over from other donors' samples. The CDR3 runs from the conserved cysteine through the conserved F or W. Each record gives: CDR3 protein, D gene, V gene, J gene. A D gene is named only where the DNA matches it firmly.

CASSVGWRGGIKTGELFF	TRBD2	TRBV9	TRBJ2-2
CASSEAGTGSYEQYF	TRBD1	TRBV6-1	TRBJ2-7
CASSLAAGVNEQFF	TRBD2	TRBV27	TRBJ2-1
CASSFGAGAKFF	NA	TRBV27	TRBJ2-1
CASSRVGGSTDTQYF	NA	TRBV7-8	TRBJ2-3
CASSILDSGFSGYTF	NA	TRBV19	TRBJ1-2
CASSQDRGGFNEQFF	NA	TRBV4-1	TRBJ2-1
CASSPGVGLLTDTQYF	NA	TRBV18	TRBJ2-3
CASSYLRGTQGDQPQHF	TRBD1	TRBV6-6	TRBJ1-5
CASSLAPGQGMGVVPEAFF	TRBD1	TRBV7-6	TRBJ1-1
CASSIRTSGDHNEQFF	TRBD2	TRBV19	TRBJ2-1
CASSEFVGTSGDDEQFF	NA	TRBV2	TRBJ2-1
CASSVDGRPEADTQYF	NA	TRBV7-9	TRBJ2-3
CASSPRPGNLAKNIQYF	NA	TRBV7-2	TRBJ2-4
CASSIEGATYGYTF	NA	TRBV19	TRBJ1-2
CASSLVFGGTYEQYF	NA	TRBV7-6	TRBJ2-7